These 8 T cell receptor delta chains came from one sample sequenced in a study of γδ T cells in repeated Plasmodium falciparum infection. With CATT, TCRdb re-called clones from the multiplex PCR reads. Of 75,000 to 95,000 delta-chain clones in the sample, approximately 0.96% were seen once. Bulk repertoires came from Vgamma9/Vdelta2+ or Vdelta2-negative gammadelta T cells flow-sorted from PBMC. Sequenced: gamma-delta T cells from blood. These receptors originate from a pool of human donors (malaria-infected and uninfected, not separated).

This clone was detected only a few times. TCRdb's protein for this DNA is that of a much larger clone and differs from the translation at residue 10, likely a read error; the protein shown is the DNA translation. V and J are TRDV2 and TRDJ1; TRDD3 matches 8 bases. The CDR3 is made up of 16 amino acids. Germline trimming cut 0 bases from V and 0 bases from J; bases unmatched to any gene: 5. Germline-derived CDR1 and CDR2 are GEAIGNYY and EKD. CDR3 sequence reads: CACDTGTGGHTDKLIF. For the CDR3, the DNA is TGTGCCTGTGACACCGGTACTGGGGGCCACACCGATAAACTCATCTTT.

This clone was seen only a few times. The protein TCRdb lists belongs to a much larger clone and differs from this DNA's translation at residue 12, which points to a read error; the protein shown is made from the DNA. The chain combines TRDV1 with TRDJ1; a weak D match, TRDD2 (5 bases). The J gene comes from matching the DNA to germline here; TCRdb lacks it. The CDR3 extends over 19 amino acids. Trimming pared 1 base from V and 6 bases from J, leaving 27 bases between. Germline V gives CDR1 TSWWSYY, CDR2 QGS. CDR3 sequence: CALGEPPLRARRNGNKLIF. For the CDR3, the DNA is TGTGCTCTTGGGGAACCGCCCCTACGTGCGCGGAGGAACGGGAATAAACTCATCTTT.

This clone has only a few counts. Translating this DNA gives a protein that differs at residue 3 from the TCRdb one, which belongs to a much larger clone; a read error is likely, and the protein shown is this translation. The chain links TRDV1 to TRDJ1; maybe TRDD3 (6 bases). The J gene was not available in TCRdb and was assigned here by matching the DNA to germline segments. From germline, CDR1 is TSWWSYY and CDR2 QGS. This CDR3 spans 13 amino acids. The chain's CDR3 is CAPGEFRSDKLIF. The DNA of the CDR3 is TGTGCTCCTGGGGAATTTCGCAGCGATAAACTCATCTTT.

This clone was counted only a few times. A far larger clone is one base from this, pointing to a likely read error. This sample includes further DNA sequences coding for the same CDR3. The J gene is TRDJ1, the V gene TRDV1; 12 bases match TRDD3. The J segment lost 3 bases and the V segment lost 0 bases, leaving 29 bases of the junction unmatched. This CDR3 is 25 amino acids long. CDR1 and CDR2 (germline): TSWWSYY, QGS. CDR3 region: CALGELPYVAIKIPVLGDTPDKLIF. The CDR3 DNA is TGTGCTCTTGGGGAACTACCCTATGTCGCCATCAAAATTCCGGTACTGGGGGATACCCCCGATAAACTCATCTTT.

The sample holds a few counts of this clone. With a far larger clone one base away, a read error is the likely cause. Other DNA sequences in this sample translate to the same CDR3. The J gene is TRDJ1, the V gene TRDV2, with TRDD3 matching over 9 bases. The J gene, left out of TCRdb, was set here by checking the DNA against germline. The CDR3 runs to 17 residues. The germline gives CDR1 GEAIGNYY, CDR2 EKD. V trimming: 1 base; J trimming: 10 bases; junction bases outside the gene matches: 18. CDR3 sequence: CACDTLDTLGDRAGLIF. The CDR3 DNA follows: TGTGCCTGTGACACACTAGACACTTTGGGGGATAGGGCTGGACTCATCTTT.

In this sample, this clone turned up a few times. The TCRdb protein, from a much larger clone, departs from this DNA's translation at residue 13, likely by read error; the protein shown derives from the DNA. V usage is TRDV1 and J usage is TRDJ1, with 8 bases matching TRDD3. Germline values: CDR1 TSWWSYY, CDR2 QGS. V dropped 2 bases and J dropped 1; count of bases not matched to a gene: 15. The CDR3 is 19 residues long. The CDR3 sequence is CALGEIQGVWGTATDKLIF. The CDR3, as DNA: TGTGCTCTTGGGGAAATCCAAGGGGTCTGGGGGACGGCCACCGATAAACTCATCTTT.

This clone was seen a few times. A far larger clone is a single base away, which makes a read error likely. The chain combines TRDV1 with TRDJ1, with 11 bases aligning to TRDD3. TCRdb supplies no J gene; here it was assigned by aligning the nucleotide sequence to germline. CDR3 length: 23 residues. Germline CDR1 and CDR2: TSWWSYY and QGS. V lost 5 bases to trimming and J lost 0 bases; unmatched junction nucleotides: 26. The CDR3 DNA is TGTGCTCTTGGGCAGTACTCCGTAGACCACTGGGGGATAACGGTGGGGGACACCGATAAACTCATCTTT. It encodes CALGQYSVDHWGITVGDTDKLIF.

Only a few counts were recorded for this clone. TCRdb pairs this DNA with a much larger clone's protein that differs at residue 12, likely a read error; the protein shown was translated from the DNA. The genes are TRDV2 and TRDJ1, with D possibly called TRDD2 or TRDD3 (6 bases each). The J gene comes from matching the DNA to germline here; TCRdb lacks it. Germline assignment: CDR1 GEAIGNYY and CDR2 EKD. V lost 1 base and J 0 bases, leaving 29 bases between the germline ends. CDR3 length: 21 amino acids. CDR3 in amino acids: CACDTLPSRTGNPTDTDKLIF. DNA of the CDR3: TGTGCCTGTGACACGTTACCTTCCCGAACTGGGAACCCTACAGACACCGATAAACTCATCTTT.